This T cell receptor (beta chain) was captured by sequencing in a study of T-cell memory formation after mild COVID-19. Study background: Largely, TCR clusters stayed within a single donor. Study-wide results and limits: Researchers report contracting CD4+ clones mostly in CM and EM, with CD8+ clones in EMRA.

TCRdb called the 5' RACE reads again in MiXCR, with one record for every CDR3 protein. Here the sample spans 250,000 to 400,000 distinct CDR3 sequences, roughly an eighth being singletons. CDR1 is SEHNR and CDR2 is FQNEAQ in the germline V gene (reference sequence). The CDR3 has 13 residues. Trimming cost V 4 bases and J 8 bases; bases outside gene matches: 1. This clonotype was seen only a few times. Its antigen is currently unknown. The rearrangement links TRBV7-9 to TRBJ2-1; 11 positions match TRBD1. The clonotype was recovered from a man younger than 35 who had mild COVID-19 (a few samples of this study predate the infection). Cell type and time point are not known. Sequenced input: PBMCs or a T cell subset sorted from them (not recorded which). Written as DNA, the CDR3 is TGTGCCAGCAGCTGGGACAGGGGGGATGAGCAGTTCTTC. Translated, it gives CASSWDRGDEQFF.